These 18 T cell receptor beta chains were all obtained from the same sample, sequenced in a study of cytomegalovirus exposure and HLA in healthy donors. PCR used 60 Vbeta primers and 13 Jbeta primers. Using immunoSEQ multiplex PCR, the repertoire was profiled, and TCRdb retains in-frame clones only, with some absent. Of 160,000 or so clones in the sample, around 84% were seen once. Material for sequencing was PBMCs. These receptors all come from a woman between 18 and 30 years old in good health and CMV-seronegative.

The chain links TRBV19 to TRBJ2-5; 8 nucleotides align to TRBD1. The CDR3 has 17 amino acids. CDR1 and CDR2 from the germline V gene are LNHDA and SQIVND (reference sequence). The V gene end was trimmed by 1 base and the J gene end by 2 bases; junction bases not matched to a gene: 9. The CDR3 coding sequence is TGTGCCAGTAGTATAGGGACAGGCGGACAGGGTCAAGAGACCCAGTACTTC. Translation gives CASSIGTGGQGQETQYF.

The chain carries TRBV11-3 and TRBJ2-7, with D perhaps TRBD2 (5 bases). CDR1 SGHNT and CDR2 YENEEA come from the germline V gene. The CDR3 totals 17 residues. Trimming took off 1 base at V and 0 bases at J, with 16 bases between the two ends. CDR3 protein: CASSLVSSRTYSYEQYF. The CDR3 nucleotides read TGTGCCAGCAGCTTAGTAAGTTCCAGGACTTACTCCTACGAGCAGTACTTC.

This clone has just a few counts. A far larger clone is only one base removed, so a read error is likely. The CDR3 reads CASSLNPGNTEAFF. DNA of the CDR3: TGTGCCAGCAGCCTAAACCCCGGGAACACTGAAGCTTTCTTT. This chain connects TRBV5-8 to TRBJ1-1; no reliable D call. The CDR3 spans 14 residues. The germline V and J ends were trimmed by 4 bases and 1 base, with 11 bases remaining between them. The germline CDR1 and CDR2 sequences are SGHTS and YDEGEE.

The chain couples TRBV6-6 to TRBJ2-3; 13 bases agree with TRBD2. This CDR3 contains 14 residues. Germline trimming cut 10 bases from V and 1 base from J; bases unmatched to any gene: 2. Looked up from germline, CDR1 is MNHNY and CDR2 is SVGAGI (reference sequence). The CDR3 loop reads CAIGTSGGTDTQYF. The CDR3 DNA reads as TGTGCCATCGGGACTAGCGGGGGCACAGATACGCAGTATTTT.

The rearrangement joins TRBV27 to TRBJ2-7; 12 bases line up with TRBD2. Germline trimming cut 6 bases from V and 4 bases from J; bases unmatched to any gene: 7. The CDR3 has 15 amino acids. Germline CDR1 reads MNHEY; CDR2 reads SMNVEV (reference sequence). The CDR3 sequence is CASSLTSGSWYEQYF. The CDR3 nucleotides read TGTGCCAGCAGCCTGACTAGCGGGAGTTGGTACGAGCAGTACTTC.

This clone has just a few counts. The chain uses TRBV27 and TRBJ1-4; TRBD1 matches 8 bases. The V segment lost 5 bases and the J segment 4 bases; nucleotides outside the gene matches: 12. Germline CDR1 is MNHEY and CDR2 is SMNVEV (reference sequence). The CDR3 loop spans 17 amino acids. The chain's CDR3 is CASSPWGGTGNNEKLFF. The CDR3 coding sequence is TGTGCCAGCAGTCCCTGGGGGGGGACAGGCAATAATGAAAAACTGTTTTTT.

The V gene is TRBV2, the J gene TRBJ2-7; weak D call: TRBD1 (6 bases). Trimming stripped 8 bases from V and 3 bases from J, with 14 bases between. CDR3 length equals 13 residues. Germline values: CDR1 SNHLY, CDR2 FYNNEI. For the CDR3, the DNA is TGTGCCAGCCGCCTCGGGGACATCTACGAGCAGTACTTC. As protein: CASRLGDIYEQYF.

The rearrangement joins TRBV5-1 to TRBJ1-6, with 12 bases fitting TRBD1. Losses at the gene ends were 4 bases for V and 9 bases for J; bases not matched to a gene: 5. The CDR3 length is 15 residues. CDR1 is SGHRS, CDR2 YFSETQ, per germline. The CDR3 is CASSERDRGRSPLHF. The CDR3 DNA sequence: TGCGCCAGCAGCGAACGGGACAGGGGGCGTTCACCCCTCCACTTT.

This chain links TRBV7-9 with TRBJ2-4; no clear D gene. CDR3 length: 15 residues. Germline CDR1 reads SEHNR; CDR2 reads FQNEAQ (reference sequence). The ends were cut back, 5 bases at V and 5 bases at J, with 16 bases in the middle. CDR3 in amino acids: CASSHNTFLQNIQYF. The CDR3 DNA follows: TGTGCCAGCAGCCACAATACGTTTCTCCAAAACATTCAGTACTTC.

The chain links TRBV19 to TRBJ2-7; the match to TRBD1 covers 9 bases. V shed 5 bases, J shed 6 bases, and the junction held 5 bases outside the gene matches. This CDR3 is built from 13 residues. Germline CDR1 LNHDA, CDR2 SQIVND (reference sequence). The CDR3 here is CASSVRQGGEQYF. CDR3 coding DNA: TGTGCCAGTAGTGTACGACAGGGGGGCGAGCAGTACTTC.

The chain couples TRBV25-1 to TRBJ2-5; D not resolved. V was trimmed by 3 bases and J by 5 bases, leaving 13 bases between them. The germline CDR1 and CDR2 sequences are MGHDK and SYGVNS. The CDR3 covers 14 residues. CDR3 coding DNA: TGTGCCAGCAGTGAGGGTATACGCGGCGAGACCCAGTACTTC. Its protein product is CASSEGIRGETQYF.

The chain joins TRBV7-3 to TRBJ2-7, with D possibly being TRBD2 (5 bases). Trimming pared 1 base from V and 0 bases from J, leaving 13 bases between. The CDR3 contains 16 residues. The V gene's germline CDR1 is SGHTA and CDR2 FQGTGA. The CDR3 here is CASSLIPLGSSYEQYF. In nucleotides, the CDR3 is TGTGCCAGCAGCTTAATCCCACTGGGGAGCTCCTACGAGCAGTACTTC.

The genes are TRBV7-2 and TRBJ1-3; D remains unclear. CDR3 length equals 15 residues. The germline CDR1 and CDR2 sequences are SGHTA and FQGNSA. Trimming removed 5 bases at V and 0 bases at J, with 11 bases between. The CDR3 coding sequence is TGTGCCAGCAGCCCGGAGAAATACTCTGGAAACACCATATATTTT. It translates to CASSPEKYSGNTIYF. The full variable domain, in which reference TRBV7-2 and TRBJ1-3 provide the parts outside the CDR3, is GAGVSQSPSNKVTEKGKDVELRCDPISGHTALYWYRQSLGQGLEFLIYFQGNSAPDKSGLPSDRFSAERTGGSVSTLTIQRTQQEDSAVYLCASSPEKYSGNTIYFGEGSWLTVV.

This CDR3 reads CASSQDPDTQGSPLHF. CDR3 in DNA: TGCGCCAGCAGCCAAGATCCGGACACACAGGGATCACCCCTCCACTTT. The chain has TRBV4-3 and TRBJ1-6, with D tentatively TRBD1 (6 bases). Deletions cut 0 bases from V and 10 bases from J, with 16 bases between. CDR1 and CDR2 from the germline V gene are LGHNA and YSLEER. The CDR3 is 16 amino acids.

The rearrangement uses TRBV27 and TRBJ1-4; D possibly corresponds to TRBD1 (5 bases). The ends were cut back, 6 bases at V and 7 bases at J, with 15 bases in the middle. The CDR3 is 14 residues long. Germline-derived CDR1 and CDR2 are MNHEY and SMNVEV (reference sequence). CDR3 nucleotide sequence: TGTGCCAGCAGGTCAGCGGGGACGGGTGAAAAACTGTTTTTT. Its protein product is CASRSAGTGEKLFF. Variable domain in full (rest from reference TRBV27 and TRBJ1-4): EAQVTQNPRYLITVTGKKLTVTCSQNMNHEYMSWYRQDPGLGLRQIYYSMNVEVTDKGDVPEGYKVSRKEKRNFPLILESPSPNQTSLYFCASRSAGTGEKLFFGSGTQLSVL.

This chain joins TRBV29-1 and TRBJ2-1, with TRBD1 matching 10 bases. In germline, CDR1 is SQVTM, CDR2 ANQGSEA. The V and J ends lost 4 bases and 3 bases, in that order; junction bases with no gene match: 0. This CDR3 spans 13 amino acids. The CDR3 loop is CSVGTGGYNEQFF. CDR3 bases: TGCAGCGTTGGGACAGGGGGCTACAATGAGCAGTTCTTC.

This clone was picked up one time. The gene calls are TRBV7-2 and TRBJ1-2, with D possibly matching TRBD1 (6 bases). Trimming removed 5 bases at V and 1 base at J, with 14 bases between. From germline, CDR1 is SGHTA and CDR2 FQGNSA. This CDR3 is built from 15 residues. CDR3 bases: TGTGCCAGCAGCAATTCCGGGACAATTAACTATGGCTACACCTTC. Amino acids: CASSNSGTINYGYTF.

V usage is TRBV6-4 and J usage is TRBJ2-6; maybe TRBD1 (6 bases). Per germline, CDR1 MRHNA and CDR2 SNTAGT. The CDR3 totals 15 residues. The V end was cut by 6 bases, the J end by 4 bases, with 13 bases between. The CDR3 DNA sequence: TGTGCCAGCAGCCATACAGGGAGCGGGGCCAACGTCCTGACTTTC. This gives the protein CASSHTGSGANVLTF.